This TCR beta chain was retrieved from a study of blood T cell repertoires in COVID-19. With 3 bases removed from V and 5 bases from J, the gap between germline ends came to 17 bases. The germline gives CDR1 SGHKS, CDR2 YYEKEE (reference sequence). CDR3 length: 15 amino acids. Measured with immunoSEQ multiplex PCR; TCRdb has only the in-frame clones, and not every one. The sample records under 150,000 clones, roughly 89% being singletons. This TCR derives from a woman in her thirties or forties with acute or convalescent COVID-19. This chain connects TRBV5-5 to TRBJ1-2, with D possibly being TRBD1 (5 bases). The sequencing sample was made of peripheral blood. This CDR3 reads CASSSTPDSSYGYTF. The CDR3 DNA sequence: TGTGCCAGCAGCTCGACCCCCGACAGCAGTTATGGCTACACCTTC. The full variable domain, rest sourced from reference TRBV5-5 and TRBJ1-2, is DAGVTQSPTHLIKTRGQQVTLRCSPISGHKSVSWYQQVLGQGPQFIFQYYEKEERGRGNFPDRFSARQFPNYSSELNVNALLLGDSALYLCASSSTPDSSYGYTFGSGTRLTVV.